Presented here are 16 T cell receptor beta chains from one specimen sequenced in a study of blood T cells in healthy people across ages. Through a sample-barcoded 5' primer and a J-beta primer mix, a second PCR was run for roughly 6 to 12 cycles. TCRdb re-called the 5' RACE reads through MiXCR, storing one row per CDR3 protein. The sample records about 640,000 distinct CDR3 sequences, roughly 58% being singletons. Sequencing was performed on blood. The source of these receptors is a man in his sixties in good health.

As regards this clonotype: One end of the junction is discordant with germline, which a read error may explain. The chain uses TRBV7-2 and TRBJ2-5, with 7 bases fitting TRBD1. This CDR3 spans 13 amino acids. CDR1 SGHTA and CDR2 FQGNSA come from the germline V gene. The CDR3 region has the DNA TGTGCCAGCAGCCAGGGACAGTCAGAGAACCAGTACTTC. Its protein is CASSQGQSENQYF.

This chain uses TRBV10-3 with TRBJ1-1; D not resolved. The germline V gene encodes CDR1 ENHRY and CDR2 SYGVKD. The CDR3 has 13 amino acids. Trimming took off 5 bases at V and 2 bases at J, with 9 bases between the two ends. The CDR3 is CAISRASNTEAFF. The CDR3 nucleotides read TGTGCCATCAGTCGGGCTAGCAACACTGAAGCTTTCTTT.

V is TRBV10-3 and J is TRBJ1-1, with 8 positions matching TRBD1. The CDR3 sequence is 14 residues long. Germline assignment: CDR1 ENHRY and CDR2 SYGVKD. V shed 8 bases and J 6 bases; nucleotides not matched to a gene: 11. CDR3: CAIAAGQGIAEAFF. The CDR3 DNA is TGTGCCATCGCCGCCGGACAGGGCATCGCTGAAGCTTTCTTT.

This clonotype came up a few times. The chain couples TRBV7-9 to TRBJ2-5, with D possibly called TRBD1 or TRBD2 (6 bases each). The last part of the DNA fits TRBJ2-7 better; the J call may be wrong. Germline V gene sequence: CDR1 SEHNR, CDR2 FQNEAQ (reference sequence). This CDR3 region has 13 residues. The DNA for the CDR3 is TGTGCCAGCAGCTCCCTCGGGGGCCACGAGCAGTACTTC. It specifies CASSSLGGHEQYF.

The rearrangement links TRBV28 to TRBJ1-6, with D uncertain. This CDR3 is built from 15 residues. Germline V gene lookup returns CDR1 MDHEN and CDR2 SYDVKM. Trimming took off 6 bases at V and 5 bases at J, with 14 bases between the two ends. The CDR3 protein is CASSLGGGHNSPLHF. CDR3 sequence (DNA): TGTGCCAGCAGCCTGGGAGGAGGGCATAATTCACCCCTCCACTTT.

The gene calls are TRBV2 and TRBJ2-7; TRBD2 matches 9 bases. Germline CDR1 is SNHLY and CDR2 is FYNNEI. Germline trimming cut 8 bases from V and 7 bases from J; bases unmatched to any gene: 15. CDR3 length: 15 residues. CDR3 in DNA: TGTGCCAGCGGGCGGCTAGCGGGGTCCTACAATGAGCAGTACTTC. Translated, it gives CASGRLAGSYNEQYF.

V and J are TRBV28 and TRBJ1-2; 8 nucleotides match TRBD1. Trimming took 6 bases from V and 2 from J; bases not matched to a gene: 11. The CDR3 totals 16 residues. Per germline, CDR1 MDHEN and CDR2 SYDVKM. The CDR3 here is CASSFLTGDSNYGYTF. DNA of the CDR3: TGTGCCAGCAGCTTCCTGACAGGGGACTCCAACTATGGCTACACCTTC.

Only a few counts were recorded for this clonotype. The chain links TRBV4-1 to TRBJ2-2; TRBD1 is a possible D gene (6 bases). Germline V gene data show CDR1 as MGHRA and CDR2 as YSYEKL. CDR3 length equals 17 residues. V was trimmed by 2 bases and J by 1 base, leaving 14 bases between them. DNA for the CDR3: TGCGCCAGCAGCCAATTTACCCCGGGACAGAACACCGGGGAGCTGTTTTTT. This sequence encodes CASSQFTPGQNTGELFF.

The chain employs TRBV6-1 and TRBJ1-2, with 8 bases aligning to TRBD1. The V gene end was trimmed by 6 bases and the J gene end by 5 bases; junction bases not matched to a gene: 11. The germline V gene encodes CDR1 MNHNS and CDR2 SASEGT. The CDR3 covers 15 residues. The CDR3 region has the DNA TGTGCCAGCAGGTCTAGGGCGGACAGGGATTATGGCTACACCTTC. Translation: CASRSRADRDYGYTF.

For this clonotype: One end of the junction is discordant with germline, which a read error may explain. In DNA, the CDR3 is TGTGTCATCAGTGAGTCCCAGAGAACCCAGGGGCGGGAGCAGTACTTC. Protein sequence: CVISESQRTQGREQYF. The genes are TRBV10-3 and TRBJ2-5; TRBD2 might be the D (7 bases). This CDR3 contains 16 residues. Germline values: CDR1 ENHRY, CDR2 SYGVKD.

The rearrangement joins TRBV7-8 to TRBJ2-5; unclear D gene. V lost 2 bases to trimming and J lost 1 base, with 14 bases between them. The CDR3 is made up of 16 amino acids. The germline gives CDR1 SGHVS, CDR2 FQNEAQ. CDR3 sequence reads: CASSLRGSTVQETQYF. In nucleotides, the CDR3 is TGTGCCAGCAGCTTACGTGGATCGACCGTCCAAGAGACCCAGTACTTC.

The gene calls are TRBV12-3 or TRBV12-4 and TRBJ1-2; D is unclear. V was trimmed by 2 bases and J by 4 bases, leaving 11 bases between them. The length of the CDR3 is 14 residues. The CDR3 protein is CASSLNTGPYGYTF. The CDR3 DNA reads TGTGCCAGCAGTTTAAATACCGGACCCTATGGCTACACCTTC.

The J gene is TRBJ1-1, the V gene TRBV20-1; 7 positions agree with TRBD1. The CDR3 has 14 residues. The ends lost 6 bases at V and 5 bases at J; junction bases unmatched: 12. Germline CDR1 DFQATT, CDR2 SNEGSKA (reference sequence). CDR3 DNA sequence: TGCAGTGCGTCCTACAGGGGTATGTCGACTGAAGCTTTCTTT. Translation: CSASYRGMSTEAFF.

The V call is TRBV10-3, the J call TRBJ2-7, with D unclear. Germline CDR1 ENHRY, CDR2 SYGVKD. The CDR3 has 13 residues. Between the trimmed V and J ends, which lost 2 bases and 7 bases, there was a span of 12 bases. The CDR3 DNA is TGTGCCATCAGTGAGCCGGCGGCGAGGGAGCAGTACTTC. This codes for CAISEPAAREQYF.

The chain couples TRBV11-2 to TRBJ1-1; D gene ambiguous. Germline V gene data show CDR1 as SGHAT and CDR2 as FQNNGV. V lost 6 bases to trimming and J lost 3 bases, with 14 bases between them. This CDR3 comprises 14 residues. The CDR3, as DNA: TGTGCCAGCAGGGTAAACCCTCAATACACTGAAGCTTTCTTT. Translating gives CASRVNPQYTEAFF. Full variable domain (remainder filled in from reference TRBV11-2 and TRBJ1-1): EAGVAQSPRYKIIEKRQSVAFWCNPISGHATLYWYQQILGQGPKLLIQFQNNGVVDDSQLPKDRFSAERLKGVDSTLKIQPAKLEDSAVYLCASRVNPQYTEAFFGQGTRLTVV.

The chain links TRBV6-5 to TRBJ1-6, with a possible D match to TRBD1 (5 bases). Trimming removed 8 bases at V and 10 bases at J, with 12 bases between. CDR1 is MNHEY, CDR2 SVGAGI, per germline. This CDR3 contains 12 residues. CDR3 nucleotides: TGTGCCAGCGGTCAGCGGGACTCACCCCTCCACTTT. The encoded protein is CASGQRDSPLHF.